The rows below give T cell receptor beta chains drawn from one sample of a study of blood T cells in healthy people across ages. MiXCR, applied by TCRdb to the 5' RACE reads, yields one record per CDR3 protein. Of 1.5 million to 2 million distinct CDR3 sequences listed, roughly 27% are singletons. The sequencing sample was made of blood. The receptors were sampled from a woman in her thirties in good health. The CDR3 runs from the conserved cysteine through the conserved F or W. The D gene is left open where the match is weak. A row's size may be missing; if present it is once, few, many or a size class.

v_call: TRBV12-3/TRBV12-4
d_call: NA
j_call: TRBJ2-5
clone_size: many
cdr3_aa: CASSLGVGETQYF
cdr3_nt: TGTGCCAGCAGCTTGGGGGTGGGGGAGACCCAGTACTTC

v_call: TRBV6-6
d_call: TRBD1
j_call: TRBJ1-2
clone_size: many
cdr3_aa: CASSYLGTGNYGYTF
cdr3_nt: TGTGCCAGCAGTTACCTCGGGACAGGGAACTATGGCTACACCTTC

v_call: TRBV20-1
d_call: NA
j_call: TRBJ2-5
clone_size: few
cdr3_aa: CSANSVGELTQETQYF
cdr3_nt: TGCAGTGCCAACAGCGTGGGTGAACTAACACAAGAGACCCAGTACTTC

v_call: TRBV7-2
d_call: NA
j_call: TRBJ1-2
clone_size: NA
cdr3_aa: CASSSILPGRGGYTF
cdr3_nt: TGTGCCAGCAGCTCAATCTTGCCCGGAAGGGGTGGCTACACCTTC

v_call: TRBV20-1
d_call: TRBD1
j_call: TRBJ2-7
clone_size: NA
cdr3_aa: CSARDRTRGGKQYF
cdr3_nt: TGCAGTGCTAGAGATCGCACCCGAGGGGGCAAGCAGTACTTC

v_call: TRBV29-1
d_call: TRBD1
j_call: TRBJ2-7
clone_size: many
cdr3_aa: CSASNRGPYEQYF
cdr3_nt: TGCAGCGCTAGCAACAGGGGACCCTACGAGCAGTACTTC

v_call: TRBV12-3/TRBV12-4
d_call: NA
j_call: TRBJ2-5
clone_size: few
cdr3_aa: CASTSGLGGETQYF
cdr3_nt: TGTGCCAGCACCTCCGGCCTTGGTGGAGAGACCCAGTACTTC

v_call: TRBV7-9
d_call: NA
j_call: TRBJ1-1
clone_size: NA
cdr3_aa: CASSFMDTEAFF
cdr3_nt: TGTGCCAGCAGCTTTATGGACACTGAAGCTTTCTTT

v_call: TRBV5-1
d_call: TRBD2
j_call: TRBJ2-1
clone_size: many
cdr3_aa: CASSFTSGGRNEQFF
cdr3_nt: TGCGCCAGCAGCTTTACTAGCGGGGGGAGGAATGAGCAGTTCTTC

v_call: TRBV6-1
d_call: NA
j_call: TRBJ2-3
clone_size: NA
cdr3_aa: CASSEAPGRGRGDTQYF
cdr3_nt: TGTGCCAGCAGTGAAGCTCCGGGCAGGGGAAGAGGAGATACGCAGTATTTT

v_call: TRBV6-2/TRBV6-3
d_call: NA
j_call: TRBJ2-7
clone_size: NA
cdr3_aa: CASSPRAGVPYEQYF
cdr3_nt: TGTGCCAGCAGTCCTCGGGCGGGCGTGCCCTACGAGCAGTACTTC

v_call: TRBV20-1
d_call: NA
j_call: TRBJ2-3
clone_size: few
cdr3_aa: CSARDGEDTQYF
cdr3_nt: TGCAGTGCTAGAGATGGGGAAGATACGCAGTATTTT

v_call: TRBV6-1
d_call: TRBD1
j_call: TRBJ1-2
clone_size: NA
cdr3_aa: CASTMDRGRGYTF
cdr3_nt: TGTGCCAGCACAATGGACAGGGGGCGTGGCTACACCTTC

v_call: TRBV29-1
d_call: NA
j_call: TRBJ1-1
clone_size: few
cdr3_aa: CSVEYGGLLNTEAFF
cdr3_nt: TGCAGCGTTGAGTATGGCGGGTTACTGAACACTGAAGCTTTCTTT

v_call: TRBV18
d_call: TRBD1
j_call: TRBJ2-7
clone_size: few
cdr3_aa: CASSTFGGTGGYEQYF
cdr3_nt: TGTGCCAGCTCAACCTTCGGGGGGACAGGGGGGTACGAGCAGTACTTC